The entry that follows covers one T cell receptor beta chain sequence. What it recognizes is unknown. The identical CDR3 is also encoded by other nucleotide sequences in the sample. The V gene end was trimmed by 4 bases and the J gene end by 1 base; junction bases not matched to a gene: 2. The CDR3 sequence is 15 residues long. Germline loops: CDR1 ENHRY, CDR2 SYGVKD. This sample stems from a study of cytomegalovirus exposure and HLA in healthy donors. Study outcomes and limitations: Cytomegalovirus status was reportedly diagnosed by the classifier with high sensitivity and specificity. Segments of the TCR beta V type were, in most cases, productive about 87% or about 30% of the time in an earlier analysis. The study reported that TCR beta sequences accurately predicted HLA-A and HLA-B alleles in most subjects.

Amplification used 60 Vbeta primers and 13 Jbeta primers. Clones were read by immunoSEQ multiplex PCR, and TCRdb kept only the in-frame ones, dropping some. Of 160,000 or so clones in the sample, around 79% are singletons; the top ten hold under 8%. The sequenced sample was PBMCs. The clonotype was recovered from a man aged 40-50 years in good health and CMV-seropositive. The chain links TRBV10-3 to TRBJ2-3; TRBD2 aligns across 10 bases. The CDR3 region is CAISAGLAGTDTQYF. The CDR3 DNA reads TGTGCCATCAGTGCCGGACTAGCGGGCACAGATACGCAGTATTTT.